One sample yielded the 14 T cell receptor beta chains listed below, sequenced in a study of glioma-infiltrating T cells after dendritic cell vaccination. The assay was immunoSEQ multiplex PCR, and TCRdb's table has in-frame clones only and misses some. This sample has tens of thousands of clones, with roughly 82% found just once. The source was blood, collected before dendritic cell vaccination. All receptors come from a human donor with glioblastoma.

CDR3 sequence: CASSLGGYQPQHF. In DNA, the CDR3 is TGTGCCAGCAGCCTAGGGGGCTATCAGCCCCAGCATTTT. The V gene is TRBV5-8, the J gene TRBJ1-5; TRBD1 aligns across 7 bases. The germline V gene has CDR1 SGHTS and CDR2 YDEGEE. The CDR3 runs to 13 residues. V was clipped by 4 bases and J by 5 bases; unmatched bases: 3.

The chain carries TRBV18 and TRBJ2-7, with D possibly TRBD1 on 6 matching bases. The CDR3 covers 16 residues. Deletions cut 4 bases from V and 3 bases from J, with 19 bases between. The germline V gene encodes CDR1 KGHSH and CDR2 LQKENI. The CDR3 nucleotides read TGTGCCAGCTCACGTGGCTTGGCAGGGGCCAACTACGAGCAGTACGTC. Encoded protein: CASSRGLAGANYEQYV.

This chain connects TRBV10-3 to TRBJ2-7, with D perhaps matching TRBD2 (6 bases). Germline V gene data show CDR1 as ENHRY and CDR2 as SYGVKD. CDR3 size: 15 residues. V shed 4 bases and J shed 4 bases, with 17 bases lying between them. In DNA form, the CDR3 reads TGTGCCATCAGTGCCCAAGGGACCGCGGGGTACGAGCAGTACTTC. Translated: CAISAQGTAGYEQYF.

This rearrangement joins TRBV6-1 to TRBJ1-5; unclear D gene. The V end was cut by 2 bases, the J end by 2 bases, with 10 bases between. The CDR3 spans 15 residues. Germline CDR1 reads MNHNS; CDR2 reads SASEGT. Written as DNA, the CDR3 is TGTGCCAGCAGTGAACACCCAGTTCGCAATCAGCCCCAGCATTTT. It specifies CASSEHPVRNQPQHF.

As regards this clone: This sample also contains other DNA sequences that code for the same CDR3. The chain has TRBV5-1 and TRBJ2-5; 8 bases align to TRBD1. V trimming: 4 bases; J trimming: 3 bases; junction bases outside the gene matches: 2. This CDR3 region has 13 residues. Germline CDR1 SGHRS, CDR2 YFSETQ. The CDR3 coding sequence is TGCGCCAGCAGCCTACAGGGGGAAGAGACCCAGTACTTC. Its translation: CASSLQGEETQYF.

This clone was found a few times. In DNA, the CDR3 is TGTGCCAGCAACTCTCCGGGACAGGGTTTAGAGACCCAGTACTTC. Amino acids: CASNSPGQGLETQYF. This chain connects TRBV5-5 to TRBJ2-5; the match to TRBD1 covers 9 bases. Looked up from germline, CDR1 is SGHKS and CDR2 is YYEKEE (reference sequence). V gave up 6 bases and J gave up 4 bases; unmatched junction bases: 10. The CDR3 spans 15 residues.

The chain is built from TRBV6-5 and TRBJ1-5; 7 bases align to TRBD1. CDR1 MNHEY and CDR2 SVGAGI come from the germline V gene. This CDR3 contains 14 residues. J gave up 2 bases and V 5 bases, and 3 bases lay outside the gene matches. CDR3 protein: CASSPQGGNQPQHF. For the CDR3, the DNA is TGTGCCAGCAGTCCTCAGGGGGGCAATCAGCCCCAGCATTTT.

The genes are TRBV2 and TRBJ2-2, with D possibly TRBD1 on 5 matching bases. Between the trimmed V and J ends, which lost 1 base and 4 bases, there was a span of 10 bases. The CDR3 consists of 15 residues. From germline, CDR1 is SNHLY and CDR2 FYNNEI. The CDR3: CASSEGRVGTGELFF. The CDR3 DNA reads TGTGCCAGCAGTGAAGGCAGGGTGGGCACCGGGGAGCTGTTTTTT.

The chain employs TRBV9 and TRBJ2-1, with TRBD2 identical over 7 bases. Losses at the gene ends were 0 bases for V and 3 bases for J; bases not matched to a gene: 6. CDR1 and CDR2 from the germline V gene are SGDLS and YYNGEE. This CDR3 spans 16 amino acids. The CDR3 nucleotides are TGTGCCAGCAGCGTAGAAGTGCTAGCGGTCTACAATGAGCAGTTCTTC. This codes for CASSVEVLAVYNEQFF. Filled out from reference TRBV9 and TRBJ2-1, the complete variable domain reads DSGVTQTPKHLITATGQRVTLRCSPRSGDLSVYWYQQSLDQGLQFLIQYYNGEERAKGNILERFSAQQFPDLHSELNLSSLELGDSALYFCASSVEVLAVYNEQFFGPGTRLTVL.

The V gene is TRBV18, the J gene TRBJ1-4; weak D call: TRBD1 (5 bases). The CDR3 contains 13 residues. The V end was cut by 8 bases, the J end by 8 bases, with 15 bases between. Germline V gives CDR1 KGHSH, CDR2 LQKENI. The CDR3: CASQSDSIEKLFF. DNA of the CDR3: TGTGCCAGCCAATCAGACAGCATCGAAAAACTGTTTTTT.

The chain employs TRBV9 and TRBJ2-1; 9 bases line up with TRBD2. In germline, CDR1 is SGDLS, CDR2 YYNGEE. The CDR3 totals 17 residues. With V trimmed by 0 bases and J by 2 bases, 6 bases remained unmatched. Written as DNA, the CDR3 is TGTGCCAGCAGCGTAGGGGCTAGCGGGGACCCCTACAATGAGCAGTTCTTC. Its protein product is CASSVGASGDPYNEQFF.

The CDR3, as DNA: TGTGCCAGCAGCTTCACACTGAACACTGAAGCTTTCTTT. It is translated as CASSFTLNTEAFF. The chain employs TRBV11-3 and TRBJ1-1; D not certain. Trimming left V 3 bases short and J 0 bases short, with 5 bases between. Germline-derived CDR1 and CDR2 are SGHNT and YENEEA. This CDR3 has 13 residues.

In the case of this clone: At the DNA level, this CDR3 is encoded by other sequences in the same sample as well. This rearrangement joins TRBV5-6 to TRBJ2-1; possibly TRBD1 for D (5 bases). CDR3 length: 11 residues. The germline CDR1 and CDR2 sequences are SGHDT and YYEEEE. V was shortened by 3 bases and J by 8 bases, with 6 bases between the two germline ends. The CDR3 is CASSSGYEQFF. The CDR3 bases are TGTGCCAGCAGCTCAGGGTATGAGCAGTTCTTC.

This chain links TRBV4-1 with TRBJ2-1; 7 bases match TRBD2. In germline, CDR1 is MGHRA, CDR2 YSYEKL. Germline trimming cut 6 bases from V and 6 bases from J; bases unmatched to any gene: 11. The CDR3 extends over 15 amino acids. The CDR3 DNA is TGCGCCAGCAGGAATGGCGGGGGATCCGGCAATGAGCAGTTCTTC. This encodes CASRNGGGSGNEQFF.